This TCR beta chain was sequenced for a study of blood T cells in healthy people across ages. Together with a sample-barcoded 5' primer, a J-beta primer mix was included in a second PCR lasting about 7 to 11 cycles. One entry per CDR3 protein results from TCRdb running MiXCR on the 5' RACE reads. The profile shows fewer than 1.5 million distinct CDR3 sequences, roughly 40% of them singletons. V lost 0 bases and J lost 6, with 17 bases in between. CDR1 and CDR2 (germline): LGHNA, YNFKEQ. The CDR3 length is 16 residues. Sequencing was performed on blood. The clonotype originates from a young woman in good health. The chain employs TRBV4-2 and TRBJ1-1; D possibly corresponds to TRBD1 (6 bases). CDR3 loop: CASSQDWSGGGPEAFF. The CDR3 bases are TGTGCCAGCAGCCAAGATTGGTCGGGGGGCGGGCCTGAAGCTTTCTTT.